Shown below are 20 T cell receptor beta chains from a single sample sequenced in a study of blood T cell repertoires in COVID-19 (TCRdb year 2020). Library preparation used the immunoSEQ multiplex PCR assay. The table comes from immuneACCESS by way of TCRdb, which keeps in-frame sequences with V and J called. Part of the clones is missing from these tables; in studies checked, under half for an unresolved V gene and the rest for unknown reasons. The sample table records approximately 230,000 clones; 70% to 85% of these occur just once. The ten biggest clones cover 7.5% to 10% of the sample. Input material: peripheral blood. The receptors were sampled from an elderly man with acute or convalescent COVID-19.

V and J are TRBV11-1 and TRBJ1-2; D possibly corresponds to TRBD1 (6 bases). This CDR3 has 13 residues. The V end lost 1 base, the J end lost 6 bases, and 9 bases lay between the germline ends. Germline loops: CDR1 SGHAT, CDR2 FQDESV (reference sequence). The CDR3 nucleotides read TGTGCCAGCAGCTTAGGCCAGGGGAATGGCTACACCTTC. Amino acids: CASSLGQGNGYTF.

This chain connects TRBV4-2 to TRBJ2-2; 13 nucleotides match TRBD2. The germline V gene has CDR1 LGHNA and CDR2 YNFKEQ. The CDR3 spans 18 residues. J gave up 5 bases and V 1 base, and 7 bases lay outside the gene matches. The chain's CDR3 is CASSQAPGTSGTTGELFF. In nucleotides, the CDR3 is TGTGCCAGCAGCCAAGCCCCTGGGACTAGCGGGACTACCGGGGAGCTGTTTTTT.

The chain employs TRBV5-6 and TRBJ2-7, with D tentatively TRBD1 (11 bases). The CDR3 extends over 19 amino acids. V lost 4 bases, J lost 3 bases, and 29 bases lay in between. The germline CDR1 and CDR2 sequences are SGHDT and YYEEEE. The CDR3 region has the DNA TGTGCCAGCAGCCCGGACAGGGGGCGGTGGGGACTAGCGATCTACGAGCAGTACTTC. This codes for CASSPDRGRWGLAIYEQYF. Full variable domain (missing parts from reference TRBV5-6 and TRBJ2-7): DAGVTQSPTHLIKTRGQQVTLRCSPKSGHDTVSWYQQALGQGPQFIFQYYEEEERQRGNFPDRFSGHQFPNYSSELNVNALLLGDSALYLCASSPDRGRWGLAIYEQYFGPGTRLTVT.

The chain uses TRBV19 and TRBJ2-5; D possibly corresponds to TRBD2 (5 bases). This CDR3 has 13 amino acids. The V end was cut by 2 bases, the J end by 5 bases, with 9 bases between. Germline V gene sequence: CDR1 LNHDA, CDR2 SQIVND (reference sequence). The CDR3 DNA sequence: TGTGCCAGTAGTATACGAGGGTACGAGACCCAGTACTTC. Protein: CASSIRGYETQYF.

V and J are TRBV3-1 (or the pseudogene TRBV3-2) and TRBJ2-1; 10 bases agree with TRBD2. The CDR3 runs to 17 residues. After removal of 5 bases from V and 8 bases from J, the junction contained 15 bases not matched to a gene. The germline V gene encodes CDR1 LGHDT and CDR2 YNNKEL (reference sequence). CDR3 sequence (DNA): TGTGCCAGCAGCGCCCTGGGGAGCGGGGGGGCAGTCGATGAGCAGTTCTTC. This encodes CASSALGSGGAVDEQFF.

The V call is TRBV6-5, the J call TRBJ2-7, with D tentatively TRBD1 (6 bases). Germline CDR1 and CDR2: MNHEY and SVGAGI. The CDR3 extends over 14 amino acids. Trimming stripped 5 bases from V and 2 bases from J, with 13 bases between. The CDR3 is CASSLLQGTYEQYF. The CDR3 DNA reads TGTGCCAGCAGTCTCCTACAGGGCACCTACGAGCAGTACTTC.

This rearrangement joins TRBV5-1 to TRBJ1-2; D unclear. The CDR3 sequence is 13 residues long. The V gene's germline CDR1 is SGHRS and CDR2 YFSETQ. The V gene lost 1 base and the J gene lost 1 base, with 5 bases spanning the gap. CDR3 residues: CASSLNSNYGYTF. The CDR3 nucleotides read TGCGCCAGCAGCTTGAACAGTAACTATGGCTACACCTTC.

This clone was seen only a few times. The chain is built from TRBV5-1 and TRBJ2-7; possible D gene TRBD1, 6 bases. Trimming removed 3 bases from V and 6 bases from J, with 10 bases in between. CDR3 length equals 12 residues. Germline CDR1 and CDR2: SGHRS and YFSETQ. CDR3 in amino acids: CASSWDKGEQYF. CDR3 DNA sequence: TGCGCCAGCAGCTGGGACAAAGGCGAGCAGTACTTC.

This clone has more than one count but fewer than ten. The V call is TRBV7-9, the J call TRBJ2-7, with 11 bases identical to TRBD2. Germline loops: CDR1 SEHNR, CDR2 FQNEAQ (reference sequence). V lost 6 bases and J lost 2; bases outside the gene matches: 3. CDR3 length equals 14 residues. CDR3 protein: CASSGTSGPYEQYF. The CDR3 DNA reads as TGTGCCAGCAGTGGGACTAGCGGCCCCTACGAGCAGTACTTC.

J is TRBJ2-2 and V is TRBV29-1; 7 nucleotides match TRBD1. CDR3 length equals 12 residues. CDR1 is SQVTM, CDR2 ANQGSEA, per germline. The trim removed 5 bases at V and 7 bases at J, leaving 4 bases unmatched. The CDR3 is CSVSDRVGELFF. The CDR3 DNA reads TGCAGCGTTTCCGACAGGGTCGGGGAGCTGTTTTTT.

The chain is built from TRBV28 and TRBJ2-7, with 8 bases identical to TRBD1. CDR3 length: 16 residues. Germline V CDR1 and CDR2: MDHEN, SYDVKM. The junction had 13 bases not matched to a gene; V was cut back by 2 bases and J by 7 bases. Here the CDR3 DNA reads TGTGCCAGCAGTTTAACCCCACGAGGACAGGGTAAAGAGCAGTACTTC. Translated, it gives CASSLTPRGQGKEQYF.

The genes are TRBV5-1 and TRBJ2-7; TRBD1 matches 10 bases. This CDR3 comprises 13 residues. The ends lost 4 bases at V and 7 bases at J; junction bases unmatched: 5. Germline CDR1 and CDR2: SGHRS and YFSETQ. CDR3 bases: TGCGCCAGCAGCATGACAGGGGGCGAGGAGCAGTACTTC. Amino acid sequence: CASSMTGGEEQYF.

This chain uses TRBV6-5 with TRBJ1-6, with 7 bases fitting TRBD1. This CDR3 spans 16 amino acids. Germline V lookup: CDR1 MNHEY, CDR2 SVGAGI. V shed 3 bases, J shed 12 bases, and the junction held 14 bases outside the gene matches. CDR3 protein: CASSYYRGLDLLPLHF. In nucleotides, the CDR3 is TGTGCCAGCAGTTATTACAGGGGACTCGATCTATTACCCCTCCACTTT.

This clone was seen only once. The J gene is TRBJ1-5, the V gene TRBV12-3 or TRBV12-4, with TRBD1 matching 7 bases. The CDR3 has 13 residues. The V and J ends lost 6 bases and 5 bases, in that order; junction bases with no gene match: 4. The CDR3 sequence: CASRAQGYQPQHF. The CDR3 DNA reads TGTGCCAGCAGAGCACAGGGGTATCAGCCCCAGCATTTT.

The chain employs TRBV7-3 and TRBJ1-2; D gene uncertain. Germline V gene lookup returns CDR1 SGHTA and CDR2 FQGTGA. The CDR3 has 15 amino acids. Trimming left V 7 bases short and J 10 bases short, with 25 bases between. CDR3 protein: CASTPVPRSPFAYTF. In nucleotides, the CDR3 is TGTGCCAGCACCCCCGTCCCCCGAAGCCCTTTCGCCTACACCTTC.

The V and J genes are TRBV5-1 and TRBJ2-7; no clear D gene. The ends were cut back, 0 bases at V and 8 bases at J, with 21 bases in the middle. The CDR3 loop spans 16 amino acids. The V gene's germline CDR1 is SGHRS and CDR2 YFSETQ. Written as DNA, the CDR3 is TGCGCCAGCAGCTTGGTGCGAAGCGCCACTCCTACCCAGCAGTACTTC. Protein: CASSLVRSATPTQQYF.

The table lists this clone with a count of one. The V and J genes are TRBV11-2 and TRBJ2-1; 7 nucleotides align to TRBD1. The CDR3 sequence is 13 residues long. From germline, CDR1 is SGHAT and CDR2 FQNNGV. V trimming: 5 bases; J trimming: 8 bases; junction bases outside the gene matches: 6. The DNA for the CDR3 is TGTGCCAGCAGCCCTGACAGGGCGGATGAGCAGTTCTTC. Translating it yields CASSPDRADEQFF.

This chain uses TRBV28 with TRBJ2-7; 8 bases agree with TRBD1. V gave up 6 bases and J gave up 1 base; unmatched junction bases: 8. This CDR3 spans 15 amino acids. Germline V gene sequence: CDR1 MDHEN, CDR2 SYDVKM. The DNA of the CDR3 is TGTGCCAGCAGGCGTACAGGGGGTGAGTCCTACGAGCAGTACTTC. Translating it yields CASRRTGGESYEQYF.

The CDR3 sequence: CASSSRGNTEAFF. The CDR3 nucleotides read TGTGCCAGTAGCTCCAGGGGGAACACTGAAGCTTTCTTT. The chain couples TRBV19 to TRBJ1-1; D may be TRBD1 (6 bases). There are 13 residues in the CDR3. CDR1 LNHDA and CDR2 SQIVND come from the germline V gene (reference sequence). Trimming removed 6 bases from V and 1 base from J, with 9 bases in between.

Of note for this clone: An end of the junction does not agree with germline; a read error may underlie this. The chain has TRBV11-2 and TRBJ2-7; D gene ambiguous. The CDR3 has 17 residues. The germline CDR1 and CDR2 sequences are SGHAT and FQNNGV. CDR3 amino acids: CASSRILSTRSDYEQYF. The CDR3, as DNA: TGTGCGAGCAGCAGGATTTTGTCGACAAGGTCGGACTACGAGCAGTACTTC.